The 20 T cell receptor beta chains below come from one sample, sequenced in a study of blood T cells in healthy people across ages. With a J-beta primer mix and a sample-barcoded 5' primer, a second PCR ran 7 to 11 cycles. TCRdb itself ran the 5' RACE reads through MiXCR, one entry per CDR3 protein. The repertoire holds roughly 800,000 distinct CDR3 sequences, with about 25% as singletons. In addition, the sample was reused for a study of T cells of mothers and their children.

The sample consisted of blood. Every receptor here comes from a boy aged 5-17 years in good health.

This clonotype was detected a few times. J is TRBJ1-2 and V is TRBV20-1; tentatively, D is TRBD1 (5 bases). The CDR3 runs to 11 residues. V lost 4 bases and J 13 bases, leaving 16 bases between the germline ends. Per germline, CDR1 DFQATT and CDR2 SNEGSKA (reference sequence). As DNA, the CDR3 is TGCAGTGCTATTCCAGGGCGGGCGGGCACCTTC. Its translation is CSAIPGRAGTF.

This chain links TRBV7-9 with TRBJ2-2; possibly TRBD1 for D (6 bases). V lost 5 bases and J lost 3, with 10 bases in between. Germline CDR1 and CDR2: SEHNR and FQNEAQ (reference sequence). This CDR3 spans 14 amino acids. CDR3 sequence (DNA): TGTGCCAGCAGCGGGGGCTGGGACACCGGGGAGCTGTTTTTT. Protein sequence: CASSGGWDTGELFF.

In this sample, this clonotype turned up a few times. The V call is TRBV5-1, the J call TRBJ2-4, with TRBD1 identical over 11 bases. The germline gives CDR1 SGHRS, CDR2 YFSETQ. The CDR3 consists of 15 residues. V gave up 0 bases and J gave up 8 bases; unmatched junction bases: 4. This CDR3 reads CASSLEGTGGDIQYF. The CDR3 DNA is TGCGCCAGCAGCTTGGAAGGGACAGGGGGGGACATTCAGTACTTC.

The chain uses TRBV27 and TRBJ2-1; possibly TRBD2 for D (6 bases). The CDR3 length is 15 residues. Between the trimmed V and J ends, which lost 3 bases and 3 bases, there was a span of 12 bases. Germline-derived CDR1 and CDR2 are MNHEY and SMNVEV (reference sequence). CDR3 coding DNA: TGTGCCAGCAGTTTCTCCGGGACTCTCTACAATGAGCAGTTCTTC. The encoded protein is CASSFSGTLYNEQFF.

There are a few counts of this clonotype. The V gene is TRBV29-1, the J gene TRBJ1-2, with a tentative D call TRBD1 (5 bases). CDR3 length equals 15 residues. The V end lost 0 bases, the J end lost 0 bases, and 11 bases lay between the germline ends. CDR1 and CDR2 from the germline V gene are SQVTM and ANQGSEA. In DNA form, the CDR3 reads TGCAGCGTTGAAGAAGACAGCTTACCTAACTATGGCTACACCTTC. Translating gives CSVEEDSLPNYGYTF.

The gene calls are TRBV27 and TRBJ2-2; tentatively, D is TRBD1 or TRBD2 (5 bases each). The CDR3 consists of 12 residues. Germline CDR1 reads MNHEY; CDR2 reads SMNVEV (reference sequence). Trimming pared 11 bases from V and 4 bases from J, leaving 11 bases between. The CDR3 DNA reads as TGTGCCGGTTTCGGGGCCACCGGGGAGCTGTTTTTT. Translating it yields CAGFGATGELFF.

This sequence joins TRBV4-1 and TRBJ2-3; D tentatively reads TRBD1 or TRBD2 (5 bases each). The CDR3 loop spans 15 amino acids. Per the germline V gene, CDR1 is MGHRA and CDR2 is YSYEKL. V lost 0 bases and J 5 bases, leaving 12 bases between the germline ends. CDR3 sequence reads: CASSQELLRGDTQYF. The CDR3 bases are TGCGCCAGCAGCCAAGAGCTTTTGAGGGGAGATACGCAGTATTTT.

The V gene is TRBV20-1, the J gene TRBJ2-5, with D unresolved. V was shortened by 0 bases and J by 0 bases, with 11 bases between the two germline ends. CDR3 size: 15 residues. Per germline, CDR1 DFQATT and CDR2 SNEGSKA (reference sequence). The chain's CDR3 is CSARDNSPNQETQYF. Written as DNA, the CDR3 is TGCAGTGCTAGAGATAATTCACCTAACCAAGAGACCCAGTACTTC.

The chain has TRBV4-1 and TRBJ2-4; D uncertain. V shed 4 bases and J shed 0 bases, with 10 bases lying between them. CDR1 and CDR2 (germline): MGHRA, YSYEKL. This CDR3 is 15 amino acids long. CDR3: CASSLILVAKNIQYF. DNA of the CDR3: TGCGCCAGCAGCCTGATACTTGTAGCCAAAAACATTCAGTACTTC.

This chain uses TRBV5-1 with TRBJ2-1; 8 positions match TRBD2. V lost 4 bases to trimming and J lost 0 bases; unmatched junction nucleotides: 9. The CDR3 runs 17 residues. Germline CDR1 SGHRS, CDR2 YFSETQ. The CDR3 reads CASSQSPGGSSYNEQFF. In DNA form, the CDR3 reads TGCGCCAGCAGCCAAAGCCCGGGAGGGAGCTCCTACAATGAGCAGTTCTTC.

This clonotype was seen a handful of times. V is TRBV7-9 and J is TRBJ1-1, with D perhaps matching TRBD1 (5 bases). Trimming pared 5 bases from V and 0 bases from J, leaving 7 bases between. The CDR3 loop spans 13 amino acids. Germline V gene lookup returns CDR1 SEHNR and CDR2 FQNEAQ (reference sequence). The chain's CDR3 is CASSKTVNTEAFF. Written as DNA, the CDR3 is TGTGCCAGCAGCAAGACAGTGAACACTGAAGCTTTCTTT.

This clonotype appeared a few times. The rearrangement joins TRBV7-8 to TRBJ2-5, with 7 bases identical to TRBD2. CDR3 length: 17 residues. Trimming at V came to 4 bases and at J to 5 bases, leaving 16 bases not matched to a gene. From germline, CDR1 is SGHVS and CDR2 FQNEAQ. CDR3 DNA sequence: TGTGCCAGCAGCTCCTCCAGACTCGAGGGAGCGGGGGAGACCCAGTACTTC. The encoded protein is CASSSSRLEGAGETQYF.

The chain combines TRBV15 with TRBJ2-5; D gene ambiguous. V was trimmed by 0 bases and J by 4 bases, leaving 12 bases between them. The V gene's germline CDR1 is LNHNV and CDR2 YYDKDF (reference sequence). The CDR3 contains 15 residues. CDR3 sequence reads: CATSRDPSTGETQYF. The CDR3 region has the DNA TGTGCCACCAGCAGAGATCCCAGCACCGGAGAGACCCAGTACTTC.

There are a few counts of this clonotype. The chain uses TRBV7-2 and TRBJ2-5, with D tentatively TRBD1 (5 bases). The CDR3 covers 13 residues. The ends were cut back, 1 base at V and 12 bases at J, with 15 bases in the middle. From germline, CDR1 is SGHTA and CDR2 FQGNSA. The CDR3 protein is CASSLVLSIGEYF. Written as DNA, the CDR3 is TGTGCCAGCAGCTTAGTTCTGTCAATAGGGGAGTACTTC.

This clonotype has only a few counts. The chain carries TRBV3-1 and TRBJ1-1, with D hard to call. Germline loops: CDR1 LGHDT, CDR2 YNNKEL (reference sequence). This CDR3 is 15 amino acids long. The germline V and J ends were trimmed by 4 bases and 3 bases, with 15 bases remaining between them. The CDR3 DNA reads as TGTGCCAGCAGCCCATCCTCGGGGTGGGACACTGAAGCTTTCTTT. Protein sequence: CASSPSSGWDTEAFF.

A few counts support this clonotype. The V call is TRBV11-2, the J call TRBJ2-3; unclear D gene. V was shortened by 3 bases and J by 1 base, with 14 bases between the two germline ends. The CDR3 has 16 residues. In germline, CDR1 is SGHAT, CDR2 FQNNGV. CDR3 sequence reads: CASSFGQAPRTDTQYF. CDR3 DNA sequence: TGTGCCAGCAGCTTCGGGCAAGCGCCGCGCACAGATACGCAGTATTTT.

Only a few counts were recorded for this clonotype. The rearrangement joins TRBV2 to TRBJ1-1, with a weak D call TRBD1 (5 bases). Trimming left V 7 bases short and J 6 bases short, with 12 bases between. The CDR3 totals 12 residues. CDR1 is SNHLY, CDR2 FYNNEI, per germline. CDR3 coding DNA: TGTGCCAGCAAAGGGGAGGAGGCTGAAGCTTTCTTT. Translation: CASKGEEAEAFF.

The chain joins TRBV12-3 or TRBV12-4 to TRBJ1-1; TRBD1 is a possible D gene (5 bases). V gave up 3 bases and J gave up 3 bases, with 8 bases separating them. The CDR3 runs to 13 residues. CDR3 region: CASSFSGYTEAFF. The CDR3 coding sequence is TGTGCCAGCAGTTTCTCAGGGTACACTGAAGCTTTCTTT.

This clonotype was recorded a few times. This chain connects TRBV3-1 to TRBJ2-7; 13 bases are shared with TRBD2. Germline trimming cut 2 bases from V and 3 bases from J; bases unmatched to any gene: 1. Germline assignment: CDR1 LGHDT and CDR2 YNNKEL (reference sequence). The CDR3 length is 15 residues. The CDR3 spells CASSQRLAGGYEQYF. Written as DNA, the CDR3 is TGTGCCAGCAGCCAAAGACTAGCGGGAGGCTACGAGCAGTACTTC.

The rearrangement uses TRBV18 and TRBJ2-5; D assignment may be TRBD1 or TRBD2 (5 bases each). From germline, CDR1 is KGHSH and CDR2 LQKENI. This CDR3 has 15 residues. The V and J ends lost 10 bases and 4 bases respectively, with 22 bases between them. The CDR3 reads CANSLGDRTTETQYF. The CDR3, as DNA: TGTGCCAACTCGCTCGGGGACCGGACGACAGAGACCCAGTACTTC. The variable domain in full, completed from reference TRBV18 and TRBJ2-5, reads NAGVMQNPRHLVRRRGQEARLRCSPMKGHSHVYWYRQLPEEGLKFMVYLQKENIIDESGMPKERFSAEFPKEGPSILRIQQVVRGDSAAYFCANSLGDRTTETQYFGPGTRLLVL.